Sequencing of this T cell receptor (beta chain) was carried out in a study of blood T cell repertoires in COVID-19. Study at large: From the United States, Italy and Spain came samples of acute and convalescent COVID-19. Nucleic acid was either cDNA or gDNA, and it came from T cells, B-cell-depleted T cells, or PBMCs.

Source study methods: The authors estimated nucleated cell counts from reference gene primer amplification. Clones were read by immunoSEQ multiplex PCR, and TCRdb kept only the in-frame ones, dropping some. V and J calls and clone size are copied from that table; D and trimming were computed from the DNA. In the table there are 110,000 to 150,000 clones, 70% to 90% of which are singletons. Trimming removed 4 bases at V and 3 bases at J, with 15 bases between. The CDR3 covers 15 residues. In germline, CDR1 is MGHDK, CDR2 SYGVNS. The sequencing sample was made of peripheral blood. The TCR sequence derives from a man in his forties or fifties with acute or convalescent COVID-19. V is TRBV25-1 and J is TRBJ1-2; TRBD1 is a possible D gene (5 bases). CDR3: CASSAQQDPHYGYTF. Here the CDR3 DNA reads TGTGCCAGCAGTGCACAACAGGATCCTCACTATGGCTACACCTTC.